This T cell receptor (beta chain) was sequenced during a study of human T cells and chemical hapten exposure. Study overall: For the approximately 23-week duration of the study, patients were given weekly doses of diphenylcyclopropenone on the scalp. DPC at 0.01% went onto the upper back in patch tests, read at 6 days. General study points: Versus controls, expanded TCRs had significantly more large CDR3 similarity clusters.

V lost 4 bases, J lost 11 bases, and 14 bases lay in between. The CDR3 runs to 12 residues. Germline V CDR1 and CDR2: MDHEN, SYDVKM. About this clonotype itself: What it recognizes is unknown.

TCRdb independently ran MiXCR on the RACE reads; one entry per CDR3 protein. The repertoire has some 200,000 distinct CDR3 sequences, almost 30% of them found once; the top ten carry just under 3%. Time point here: pre-sensitization, week 0. Treatment of the sample: therapeutic diphenylcyclopropenone sensitization with weekly scalp DPC. Sequences were derived from whole blood, sampled in connection with sensitization to the hapten diphenylcyclopropenone (DPC). V and J are TRBV28 and TRBJ1-2; a weak D match, TRBD1 (5 bases). This clonotype was sampled from a woman in her thirties with alopecia areata. Some clones in this sample may be carry-over from other donors' samples. CDR3 in amino acids: CASSSGLTQYTF. The CDR3 DNA reads as TGTGCCAGCAGTTCGGGGCTGACCCAGTACACCTTC.